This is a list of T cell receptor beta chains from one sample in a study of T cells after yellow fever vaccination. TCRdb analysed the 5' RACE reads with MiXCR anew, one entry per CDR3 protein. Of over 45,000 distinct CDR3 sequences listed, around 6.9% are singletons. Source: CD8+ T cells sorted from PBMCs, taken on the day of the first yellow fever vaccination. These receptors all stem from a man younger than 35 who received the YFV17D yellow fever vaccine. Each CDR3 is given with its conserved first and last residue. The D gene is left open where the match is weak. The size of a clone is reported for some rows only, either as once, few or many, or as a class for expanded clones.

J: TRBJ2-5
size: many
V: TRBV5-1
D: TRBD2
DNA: TGCGCCAGCAGCTTGGATCCGGGAGGCATGGAGACCCAGTACTTC
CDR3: CASSLDPGGMETQYF

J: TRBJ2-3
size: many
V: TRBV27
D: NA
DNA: TGTGCCAGCAGTTTAGCGCGCACAGATACGCAGTATTTT
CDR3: CASSLARTDTQYF

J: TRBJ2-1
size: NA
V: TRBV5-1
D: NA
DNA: TGCGCCAGCAGCTTGGACGGGGGCGGAATCTACAATGAGCAGTTCTTC
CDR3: CASSLDGGGIYNEQFF

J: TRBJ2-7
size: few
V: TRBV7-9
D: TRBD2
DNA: TGTGCCAGCAGCCCGGGAAGTAGCGGGCTGCCCGGGCACGAGCAGTACTTC
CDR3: CASSPGSSGLPGHEQYF

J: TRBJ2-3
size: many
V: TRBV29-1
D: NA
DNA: TGCAGCGTTCCGGCCTCGTTCACAGATACGCAGTATTTT
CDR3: CSVPASFTDTQYF

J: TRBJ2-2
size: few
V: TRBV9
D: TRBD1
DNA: TGTGCCAGCAGCCACCCCCGGGACAGGTTCTCGCCGAACACCGGGGAGCTGTTTTTT
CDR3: CASSHPRDRFSPNTGELFF

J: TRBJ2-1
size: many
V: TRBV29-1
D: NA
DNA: TGCAGCGCGCAGGGGCCAGGCTCAAACAATGAGCAGTTCTTC
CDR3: CSAQGPGSNNEQFF

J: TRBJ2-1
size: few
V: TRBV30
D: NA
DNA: TGTGCCTGGAGTGTAAGCAGGGGCGGGGAGCAGTTCTTC
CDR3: CAWSVSRGGEQFF

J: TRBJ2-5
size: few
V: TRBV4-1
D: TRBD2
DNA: TGCGCCAGCAGCCAAGTCTTGCGGGGGGCCACGGGGGAGACCCAGTACTTC
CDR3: CASSQVLRGATGETQYF

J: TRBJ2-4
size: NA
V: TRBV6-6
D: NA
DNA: TGTGCCAGCAGTCCGCCCATTCAGTACTTC
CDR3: CASSPPIQYF

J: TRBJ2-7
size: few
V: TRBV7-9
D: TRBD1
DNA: TGTGCCAGCAGCTTCCGGGACAGGGGCTACGAGCAGTACTTC
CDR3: CASSFRDRGYEQYF

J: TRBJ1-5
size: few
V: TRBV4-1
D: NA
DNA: TGCGCCAGCAGCCATGCTGGTTCCGGGCAGCCCCAGCATTTT
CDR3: CASSHAGSGQPQHF

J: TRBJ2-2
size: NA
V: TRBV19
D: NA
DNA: TGTGCCAGTAGTGAGGGGCCCGGGGAGCTGTTTTTT
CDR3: CASSEGPGELFF

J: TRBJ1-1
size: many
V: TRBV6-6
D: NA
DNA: TGTGCCAGCATCGCCGGGTTAAACCCTGAAGCTTTCTTT
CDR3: CASIAGLNPEAFF

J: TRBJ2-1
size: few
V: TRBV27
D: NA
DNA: TGTGCCAGCAGTCTGGGGGGGCCCAACAGCAATGAGCAGTTCTTC
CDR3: CASSLGGPNSNEQFF

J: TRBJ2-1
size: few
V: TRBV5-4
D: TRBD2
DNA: TGTGCCAGCAGCTTGGGGGCGGGGGGCTCCTACAATGAGCAGTTCTTC
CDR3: CASSLGAGGSYNEQFF

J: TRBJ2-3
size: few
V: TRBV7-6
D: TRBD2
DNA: TGTGCCAGCAGCCTAGCGGGCCGCACAGATACGCAGTATTTT
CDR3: CASSLAGRTDTQYF

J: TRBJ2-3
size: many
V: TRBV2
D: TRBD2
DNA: TGTGCCAGCAGCCGGACTAGCGGGACCACAGATACGCAGTATTTT
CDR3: CASSRTSGTTDTQYF

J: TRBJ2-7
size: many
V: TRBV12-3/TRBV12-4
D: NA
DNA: TGTGCCAGCAGTTTAGCGGGCCCCCCGGAAGGGGCTTACGAGCAGTACTTC
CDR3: CASSLAGPPEGAYEQYF

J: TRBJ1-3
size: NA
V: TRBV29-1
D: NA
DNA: TGCAGCGTTCCGTATGGATCTGGAAACACCATATATTTT
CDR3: CSVPYGSGNTIYF

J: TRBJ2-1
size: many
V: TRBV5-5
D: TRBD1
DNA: TGTGCCAGCAGCTTGCAGGGGGCGCCTTTCAATGAGCAGTTCTTC
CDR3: CASSLQGAPFNEQFF

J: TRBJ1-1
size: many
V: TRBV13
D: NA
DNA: TGTGCCAGCAGCTTGTTCCGGGACAACACTGAAGCTTTCTTT
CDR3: CASSLFRDNTEAFF

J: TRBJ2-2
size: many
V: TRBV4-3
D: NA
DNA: TGCGCCAGCAGCCAAGATCGGGTAAACCTGGCCGGGGAGCTGTTTTTT
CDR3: CASSQDRVNLAGELFF

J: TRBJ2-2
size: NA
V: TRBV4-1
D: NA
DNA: TGCGCCAGCGGTCTGACTAGTTCGAACACCGGGGAGCTGTTTTTT
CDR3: CASGLTSSNTGELFF

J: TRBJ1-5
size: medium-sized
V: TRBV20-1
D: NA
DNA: TGCAGTGCTAGAGCCCTCCAGGGGAATCAGCCCCAGCATTTT
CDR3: CSARALQGNQPQHF

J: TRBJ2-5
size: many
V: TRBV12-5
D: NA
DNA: TGTGCTAGTGGTCCCGGACAGTTACAAGAGACCCAGTACTTC
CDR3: CASGPGQLQETQYF

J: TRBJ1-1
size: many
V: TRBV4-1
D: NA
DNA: TGCGCCAGCAGCCCCCCCAAGACCGGGGCAGGGTTGGGGAACACTGAAGCTTTCTTT
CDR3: CASSPPKTGAGLGNTEAFF

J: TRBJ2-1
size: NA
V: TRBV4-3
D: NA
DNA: TGCGCCAGCAGCCAAGCCAGGGTGCCCTACAATGAGCAGTTCTTC
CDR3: CASSQARVPYNEQFF

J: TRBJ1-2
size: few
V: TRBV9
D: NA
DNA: TGTGCCAGCAGCGTAGGCAGGACCGATGGCTACACCTTC
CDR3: CASSVGRTDGYTF

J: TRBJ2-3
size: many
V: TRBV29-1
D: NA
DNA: TGCAGCGTTGAGGATCCCGATACGCAGTATTTT
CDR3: CSVEDPDTQYF

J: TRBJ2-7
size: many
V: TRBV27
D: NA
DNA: TGTGCCAGCAGTCCCACACAGGTCTCCTACGAGCAGTACTTC
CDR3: CASSPTQVSYEQYF

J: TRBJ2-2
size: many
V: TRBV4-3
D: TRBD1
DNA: TGCGCCAGCAGCCAGTTCGACAGGGACCTCACCGGGGAGCTGTTTTTT
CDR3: CASSQFDRDLTGELFF